In its sample, the clone carrying this TCR beta chain was seen a few times. Its specificity is not known. Trimming at V came to 7 bases and at J to 5 bases, leaving 8 bases not matched to a gene. The germline CDR1 and CDR2 sequences are SEHNR and FQNEAQ (reference sequence). This CDR3 has 15 residues. The data are from a study of T cell repertoires in cytomegalovirus infection. Overall study context: Signatures in public TCR beta sequences pointed to both CMV infection and matching HLA type. Study-level points and caveats: Summed public TCR beta family frequency identified CMV carriers bearing the relevant HLA.

From the reads, TCRdb called clonotypes with MiXCR, one entry per CDR3 protein. Of roughly 230,000 distinct CDR3 sequences in the sample, approximately 6.7% are singletons; the top ten hold around 6.9%. The sample taken for sequencing was PBMCs. This chain links TRBV7-9 with TRBJ2-1; TRBD2 matches at 10 bases. The TCR sequence derives from a human donor in good health (CMV status not recorded). Some clones in this sample may be carry-over from other donors' samples. The CDR3 loop reads CASTLGLAGDNEQFF. For the CDR3, the DNA is TGTGCCAGCACCCTCGGTCTAGCGGGGGACAATGAGCAGTTCTTC.